The rows below give T cell receptor beta chains drawn from one sample of a study of blood T cell repertoires in COVID-19. This table comes from immunoSEQ multiplex PCR, and its TCRdb copy is limited to in-frame clones, with some not included. The sample holds about 260,000 clones, approximately 80% seen once. Material for sequencing was peripheral blood. These TCRs come from a woman older than 75 with acute or convalescent COVID-19. Both conserved end residues are part of each CDR3. The D gene is left open where the match is weak. Where a row states a size, it is once, few, many or the class of an expanded clone; other rows omit it.

abundance: NA; j_gene: TRBJ2-7; d_gene: TRBD1; v_gene: TRBV6-5; CDR3nt: TGTGCCAGCAGAGGGGGCACCTACGAGCAGTACTTC; CDR3aa: CASRGGTYEQYF
abundance: NA; j_gene: TRBJ2-2; d_gene: TRBD1; v_gene: TRBV5-1; CDR3nt: TGCGCCAGCAGCTTGGAACAGGGGAGCACCGGGGAGCTGTTTTTT; CDR3aa: CASSLEQGSTGELFF
abundance: NA; j_gene: TRBJ2-2; d_gene: TRBD1; v_gene: TRBV5-4; CDR3nt: TGTGCCAGCAGCTTGAAAAGGGGACAGACTCCCACCGGGGAGCTGTTTTTT; CDR3aa: CASSLKRGQTPTGELFF
abundance: NA; j_gene: TRBJ2-1; d_gene: TRBD2; v_gene: TRBV12-3/TRBV12-4; CDR3nt: TGTGCCAGCAGTTCTAGCGGGAAGGATGAGCAGTTCTTC; CDR3aa: CASSSSGKDEQFF
abundance: NA; j_gene: TRBJ2-1; d_gene: TRBD1; v_gene: TRBV11-2; CDR3nt: TGTGCCAGCAGCTACACCACGGGACAGGGATTCAATGAGCAGTTCTTC; CDR3aa: CASSYTTGQGFNEQFF
abundance: NA; j_gene: TRBJ2-5; d_gene: TRBD1; v_gene: TRBV19; CDR3nt: TGTGCCAGTAGGGCACAGGGGGCGGTCCAAGAGACCCAGTACTTC; CDR3aa: CASRAQGAVQETQYF
abundance: NA; j_gene: TRBJ2-7; d_gene: NA; v_gene: TRBV21-1; CDR3nt: TGTGCCAGGTCGTGGGGGGGGAGCTCCTACGAGCAGTACTTC; CDR3aa: CARSWGGSSYEQYF
abundance: once; j_gene: TRBJ1-5; d_gene: NA; v_gene: TRBV15; CDR3nt: TGTGCCACCAGCAGAGACAGGGACAATCAGCCCCAGCATTTT; CDR3aa: CATSRDRDNQPQHF
abundance: once; j_gene: TRBJ2-3; d_gene: NA; v_gene: TRBV5-4; CDR3nt: TGTGCCAGCAACCGAGGAGGGGCAAGCACAGATACGCAGTATTTT; CDR3aa: CASNRGGASTDTQYF
abundance: NA; j_gene: TRBJ2-1; d_gene: TRBD1; v_gene: TRBV6-4; CDR3nt: TGTGCCAGGGAAATCGACCCGACAGGGACGCGTCGGAATGAGCAGTTCTTC; CDR3aa: CAREIDPTGTRRNEQFF
abundance: NA; j_gene: TRBJ2-1; d_gene: NA; v_gene: TRBV11-3; CDR3nt: TGTGCCAGCAGCTTAGATCGGGTAGGGGACTACAATGAGCAGTTCTTC; CDR3aa: CASSLDRVGDYNEQFF
abundance: NA; j_gene: TRBJ2-1; d_gene: NA; v_gene: TRBV5-6; CDR3nt: TGTGCCAGCAGCTTCCGGGACACTTTGTACAATGAGCAGTTCTTC; CDR3aa: CASSFRDTLYNEQFF
abundance: NA; j_gene: TRBJ2-1; d_gene: NA; v_gene: TRBV4-1; CDR3nt: TGCGCCAGCAGAAGATTAGGAGGGAAATCCTACAATGAGCAGTTCTTC; CDR3aa: CASRRLGGKSYNEQFF
abundance: NA; j_gene: TRBJ1-1; d_gene: NA; v_gene: TRBV20-1; CDR3nt: TGCAGTGCTAGATTTAGCACTGAAGCTTTCTTT; CDR3aa: CSARFSTEAFF
abundance: NA; j_gene: TRBJ2-7; d_gene: NA; v_gene: TRBV25-1; CDR3nt: TGTGCCAGCAAAGGAGCGGCAAACGAGCAGTACTTC; CDR3aa: CASKGAANEQYF
abundance: NA; j_gene: TRBJ2-3; d_gene: TRBD2; v_gene: TRBV6-4; CDR3nt: TGTGCCAGCAGTGGGGCGTCAAAGCGGGGGGCACTCGCAGATACGCAGTATTTT; CDR3aa: CASSGASKRGALADTQYF
abundance: NA; j_gene: TRBJ1-2; d_gene: NA; v_gene: TRBV24-1; CDR3nt: TGTGCCACCAGTGATTTTCCCTTTTATGGCTACACCTTC; CDR3aa: CATSDFPFYGYTF
abundance: few; j_gene: TRBJ1-2; d_gene: NA; v_gene: TRBV10-3; CDR3nt: TGTGCCATCAGTGAGTCGTTGGAGGGGATCTCTGGCTACACCTTC; CDR3aa: CAISESLEGISGYTF
abundance: NA; j_gene: TRBJ2-1; d_gene: TRBD2; v_gene: TRBV7-3; CDR3nt: TGTGCCAGCAGCCCTAGCGGAGCGCAATGGCAGTTCTTC; CDR3aa: CASSPSGAQWQFF
abundance: NA; j_gene: TRBJ1-1; d_gene: NA; v_gene: TRBV28; CDR3nt: TGTGCCAGCAGTAGGGCGGGGGTAGGGAGCACTGAAGCTTTCTTT; CDR3aa: CASSRAGVGSTEAFF
abundance: NA; j_gene: TRBJ2-1; d_gene: NA; v_gene: TRBV6-2/TRBV6-3; CDR3nt: TGTGCCAGCAGTTCGGTGCTAGCGTTAACAGGTGAGCAGTTCTTC; CDR3aa: CASSSVLALTGEQFF
abundance: NA; j_gene: TRBJ1-6; d_gene: NA; v_gene: TRBV12-5; CDR3nt: TGTGCTAGTGGTGGGGACACTCCCTATAATTCACCCCTCCACTTT; CDR3aa: CASGGDTPYNSPLHF
abundance: once; j_gene: TRBJ2-5; d_gene: TRBD2; v_gene: TRBV6-2/TRBV6-3; CDR3nt: TGTGCCAGCAGTACCCGCCTAGCGGGGGGCAAGGAGACCCAGTACTTC; CDR3aa: CASSTRLAGGKETQYF
abundance: once; j_gene: TRBJ2-1; d_gene: TRBD1; v_gene: TRBV30; CDR3nt: TGTGCCTCTTACAGGGGAAATGAGCAGTTCTTC; CDR3aa: CASYRGNEQFF
abundance: NA; j_gene: TRBJ2-5; d_gene: TRBD1; v_gene: TRBV2; CDR3nt: TGTGCCAGCAGAGGGGACAGGCTCGGGGCGGAGACCCAGTACTTC; CDR3aa: CASRGDRLGAETQYF
abundance: NA; j_gene: TRBJ1-1; d_gene: TRBD1; v_gene: TRBV15; CDR3nt: TGTGCCACCAGCAGAGATCCCAACAGGGGGACTGAAGCTTTCTTT; CDR3aa: CATSRDPNRGTEAFF
abundance: NA; j_gene: TRBJ2-1; d_gene: TRBD2; v_gene: TRBV29-1; CDR3nt: TGCAGCGTTGAAGATCGGGGAGCGGGGGTGTTAAATGAGCAGTTCTTC; CDR3aa: CSVEDRGAGVLNEQFF
abundance: NA; j_gene: TRBJ1-4; d_gene: TRBD1; v_gene: TRBV14; CDR3nt: TGTGCCAGCAGCCTAAAGACAGGGTCGGCGACTAATGAAAAACTGTTTTTT; CDR3aa: CASSLKTGSATNEKLFF
abundance: NA; j_gene: TRBJ2-3; d_gene: TRBD2; v_gene: TRBV7-2; CDR3nt: TGTGCCAGCAGCTTAGGGACTAGCGGGAGCGGAGATACGCAGTATTTT; CDR3aa: CASSLGTSGSGDTQYF
abundance: NA; j_gene: TRBJ1-1; d_gene: TRBD1; v_gene: TRBV7-9; CDR3nt: TGTGCCAGCAGCTTATCAGGGGGACGGAACACTGAAGCTTTCTTT; CDR3aa: CASSLSGGRNTEAFF
abundance: NA; j_gene: TRBJ2-1; d_gene: TRBD2; v_gene: TRBV11-2; CDR3nt: TGTGCCAGCAGCTTATTGCTTGCTAGCGGAGAATACAATGAGCAGTTCTTC; CDR3aa: CASSLLLASGEYNEQFF
abundance: NA; j_gene: TRBJ1-2; d_gene: NA; v_gene: TRBV3-1/TRBV3-2; CDR3nt: TGTGCCAGCAGCCAAGACCTCCCTTATCGCTACACCTTC; CDR3aa: CASSQDLPYRYTF
abundance: few; j_gene: TRBJ2-2; d_gene: NA; v_gene: TRBV4-2; CDR3nt: TGTGCCAGCAGCCAAGGTCAAGCCAAGAACACCGGGGAGCTGTTTTTT; CDR3aa: CASSQGQAKNTGELFF
abundance: NA; j_gene: TRBJ1-4; d_gene: NA; v_gene: TRBV6-6; CDR3nt: TGTGCCAGCAGTTACCTCGCAGGAAGAAATGAAAAACTGTTTTTT; CDR3aa: CASSYLAGRNEKLFF
abundance: NA; j_gene: TRBJ2-1; d_gene: TRBD2; v_gene: TRBV2; CDR3nt: TGTGCCAGCAGCGCTGGACTAGCGGGAGTGTATGAGCAGTTCTTC; CDR3aa: CASSAGLAGVYEQFF
abundance: few; j_gene: TRBJ2-7; d_gene: NA; v_gene: TRBV5-1; CDR3nt: TGCGCCAGCAGCTTGGACGGGGGAGGTACCTACGAGCAGTACTTC; CDR3aa: CASSLDGGGTYEQYF
abundance: NA; j_gene: TRBJ2-3; d_gene: TRBD2; v_gene: TRBV11-2; CDR3nt: TGTGCCAGCAGATCCGGGACTAGCGGGGGGGCTCAAACAGATACGCAGTATTTT; CDR3aa: CASRSGTSGGAQTDTQYF
abundance: NA; j_gene: TRBJ2-1; d_gene: NA; v_gene: TRBV7-2; CDR3nt: TGTGCCAGCAGCTTAAAGCCATCGCATGAGCAGTTCTTC; CDR3aa: CASSLKPSHEQFF
abundance: NA; j_gene: TRBJ2-7; d_gene: NA; v_gene: TRBV5-1; CDR3nt: TGCGCCAGCAAGCCAGGTTTTGGCTACGAGCAGTACTTC; CDR3aa: CASKPGFGYEQYF
abundance: NA; j_gene: TRBJ2-7; d_gene: NA; v_gene: TRBV28; CDR3nt: TGTGCCAGCAATCAAGCGTCCATCTCCTACGAGCAGTACTTC; CDR3aa: CASNQASISYEQYF
abundance: NA; j_gene: TRBJ1-6; d_gene: NA; v_gene: TRBV7-2; CDR3nt: TGTGCCAGCAGCTTATCGGCGACAGGCTTCTATAATTCACCCCTCCACTTT; CDR3aa: CASSLSATGFYNSPLHF
abundance: NA; j_gene: TRBJ2-2; d_gene: NA; v_gene: TRBV19; CDR3nt: TGTGCCTCGCGTCGGGCAGGGGCATACGGGGAGCTGTTTTTT; CDR3aa: CASRRAGAYGELFF
abundance: NA; j_gene: TRBJ1-3; d_gene: TRBD1; v_gene: TRBV19; CDR3nt: TGTGCCAGTAGTGACCGGACAGGGACGTTCTCTGGAAACACCATATATTTT; CDR3aa: CASSDRTGTFSGNTIYF
abundance: NA; j_gene: TRBJ2-1; d_gene: NA; v_gene: TRBV4-1; CDR3nt: TGCGCCAGCAGCCAAGATATTGGGGAGGACAATGAGCAGTTCTTC; CDR3aa: CASSQDIGEDNEQFF
abundance: NA; j_gene: TRBJ2-2; d_gene: NA; v_gene: TRBV12-3/TRBV12-4; CDR3nt: TGTGCCAGCAGTTACAGGGTTCCCGGGGAGCTGTTTTTT; CDR3aa: CASSYRVPGELFF
abundance: NA; j_gene: TRBJ1-1; d_gene: TRBD1; v_gene: TRBV11-2; CDR3nt: TGTGCCAGCAGCTCACTTATGGGACAGGGGGCGAACACTGAAGCTTTCTTT; CDR3aa: CASSSLMGQGANTEAFF
abundance: NA; j_gene: TRBJ2-3; d_gene: TRBD1; v_gene: TRBV10-1; CDR3nt: TGCGCCAGCAGTCCAAGGACAGGGGGCTATGTAAATACGCAGTATTTT; CDR3aa: CASSPRTGGYVNTQYF
abundance: NA; j_gene: TRBJ1-2; d_gene: NA; v_gene: TRBV7-2; CDR3nt: TGTGCCAGCAGCACCCGGGTGACTGGCTACACCTTC; CDR3aa: CASSTRVTGYTF
abundance: NA; j_gene: TRBJ1-1; d_gene: TRBD1; v_gene: TRBV18; CDR3nt: TGTGCCAGCCAGCCAGGGGGGAACACTGAAGCTTTCTTT; CDR3aa: CASQPGGNTEAFF
abundance: NA; j_gene: TRBJ2-3; d_gene: NA; v_gene: TRBV5-5; CDR3nt: TGTGCCAGCAGCGCGACTACGAGCACAGATACGCAGTATTTT; CDR3aa: CASSATTSTDTQYF
abundance: NA; j_gene: TRBJ1-2; d_gene: TRBD1; v_gene: TRBV19; CDR3nt: TGTGCCAGTAAGGGACAGGGGGCAGCTAACTATGGCTACACCTTC; CDR3aa: CASKGQGAANYGYTF